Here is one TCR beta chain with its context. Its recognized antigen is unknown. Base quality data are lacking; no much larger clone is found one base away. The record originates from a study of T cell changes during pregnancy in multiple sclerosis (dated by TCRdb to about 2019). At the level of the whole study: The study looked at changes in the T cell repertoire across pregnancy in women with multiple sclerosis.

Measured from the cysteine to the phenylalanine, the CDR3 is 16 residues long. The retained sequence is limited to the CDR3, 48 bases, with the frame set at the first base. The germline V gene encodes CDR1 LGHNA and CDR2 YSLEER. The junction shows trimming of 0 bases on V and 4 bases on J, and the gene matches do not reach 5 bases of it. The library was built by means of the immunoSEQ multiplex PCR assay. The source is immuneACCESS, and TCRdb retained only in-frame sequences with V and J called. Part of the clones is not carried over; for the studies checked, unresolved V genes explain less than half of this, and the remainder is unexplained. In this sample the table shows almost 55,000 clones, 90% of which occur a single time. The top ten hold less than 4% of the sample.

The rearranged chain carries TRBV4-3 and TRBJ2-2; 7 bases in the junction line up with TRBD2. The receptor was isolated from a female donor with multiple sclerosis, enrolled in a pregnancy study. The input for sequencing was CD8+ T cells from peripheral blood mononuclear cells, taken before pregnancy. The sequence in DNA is TGCGCCAGCAGCCAAGAGCGGTGGGGGGGCACCGGGGAGCTGTTTTTT. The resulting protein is CASSQERWGGTGELFF.